Listed here are 2 T cell receptor beta chains from one sample, sequenced in a study of cytotoxic CD8 clonotypes in ibrutinib-treated CLL. The protocol was immunoSEQ multiplex PCR, while the TCRdb copy is restricted to in-frame clones and leaves out a portion. The repertoire holds 120,000 to 150,000 clones, with 60% to 80% as singletons. The sample consisted of PBMCs, taken after 12 months of ibrutinib treatment. The source of these receptors is a human donor with chronic lymphocytic leukemia.

CDR3 sequence (DNA): TGCAGCGTTGACGGACTAGCGGGATCCGGCAGCTCCTACGAGCAGTACTTC. It is translated as CSVDGLAGSGSSYEQYF. The J gene is TRBJ2-7, the V gene TRBV29-1, with 12 bases aligning to TRBD2. V lost 3 bases to trimming and J lost 0 bases; unmatched junction nucleotides: 9. CDR1 and CDR2 from the germline V gene are SQVTM and ANQGSEA. There are 17 residues in the CDR3.

The gene calls are TRBV29-1 and TRBJ1-5; a weak D match, TRBD1 (6 bases). The CDR3 has 13 residues. The V gene's germline CDR1 is SQVTM and CDR2 ANQGSEA. V lost 6 bases to trimming and J lost 4 bases, with 13 bases between them. The CDR3 reads CSVRDNWNQPQHF. The CDR3 region has the DNA TGCAGCGTGCGGGACAATTGGAATCAGCCCCAGCATTTT. The full variable domain, its missing parts supplied by reference TRBV29-1 and TRBJ1-5, is SAVISQKPSRDICQRGTSLTIQCQVDSQVTMMFWYRQQPGQSLTLIATANQGSEATYESGFVIDKFPISRPNLTFSTLTVSNMSPEDSSIYLCSVRDNWNQPQHFGDGTRLSIL.